This is a list of T cell receptor beta chains from one sample in a study of human thymus T cells. Produced via immunoSEQ multiplex PCR; TCRdb's table is partial and in-frame only. The sample has around 120,000 clones, around 94% seen once. The sequencing sample was made of thymus tissue. Receptors originate from a boy less than two years old with a congenital heart defect but otherwise immunologically healthy. CDR3s include the opening cysteine and the closing phenylalanine or tryptophan. The D gene is left open where the match is weak. Size is stated for part of the rows, as once, few or many counts, or as a class when the clone is expanded.

TRBJ2-7 | . | 17 | . | TRBV4-3 | TGCGCCAGCAGCCAAGGGTGGGAGTACAGCCTCTCCTACGAGCAGTACTTC | CASSQGWEYSLSYEQYF
TRBJ1-5 | . | 16 | . | TRBV6-5 | TGTGCCAGCAGTTACTCGATACAGGGAGGCAATCAGCCCCAGCATTTT | CASSYSIQGGNQPQHF
TRBJ1-2 | . | 16 | . | TRBV6-6 | TGTGCCAGCAGTCGCGCCTTTGGGGATGCATTCTATGGCTACACCTTC | CASSRAFGDAFYGYTF
TRBJ1-2 | TRBD1 | 18 | . | TRBV4-3 | TGCGCCAGCAGCCAAGGCGCGAGACAGGGGCTCCGGGGGGTTGGCTACACCTTC | CASSQGARQGLRGVGYTF
TRBJ1-6 | . | 14 | . | TRBV6-1 | TGTGCCAGTGACGGGGCCCTCTATAATTCACCCCTCCACTTT | CASDGALYNSPLHF
TRBJ2-6 | . | 12 | . | TRBV25-1 | TGTGCCAGCGAAGACAAAACCAACGTCCTGACTTTC | CASEDKTNVLTF
TRBJ2-3 | . | 15 | . | TRBV5-1 | TGCGCCAGCAGCTCGACGGGGGCCGGCACAGATACGCAGTATTTT | CASSSTGAGTDTQYF
TRBJ1-2 | . | 15 | once | TRBV2 | TGTGCCAGCACCTCTTCGGGAGGGGCGATAAGGGGCTACACCTTC | CASTSSGGAIRGYTF
TRBJ1-2 | . | 10 | . | TRBV20-1 | TGCAGTGCCGGCACAGGGGGCTACACCTTC | CSAGTGGYTF
TRBJ1-2 | . | 16 | . | TRBV6-1 | TGTGCCAGCAGTGAATCTGTGCGGGGCAAGGACTATGGCTACACCTTC | CASSESVRGKDYGYTF
TRBJ2-5 | . | 18 | . | TRBV4-1 | TGCGCCAGCAGCCAAGTTCGGCAGGGAGGGGGCCACCAAGAGACCCAGTACTTC | CASSQVRQGGGHQETQYF
TRBJ2-1 | . | 15 | . | TRBV4-3 | TGCGCCAGCAGCCAAGATATCAGCGGCAGCAATGAGCAGTTCTTC | CASSQDISGSNEQFF
TRBJ1-2 | . | 13 | . | TRBV5-6 | TGTGCCAGTATACTGAAAGGGGTTGATGGCTACACCTTC | CASILKGVDGYTF
TRBJ2-3 | . | 13 | . | TRBV6-5 | TGTGCCAGCAGCTCCGCTATGACAGATACGCAGTATTTT | CASSSAMTDTQYF
TRBJ1-5 | . | 15 | . | TRBV27 | TGTGCCAGCAGTTCTCTGGCCCAGGGCAATCAGCCCCAGCATTTT | CASSSLAQGNQPQHF
TRBJ2-3 | . | 15 | . | TRBV4-1 | TGCGCCAGCAGCTCCCGAGGTCCTAGCACAGATACGCAGTATTTT | CASSSRGPSTDTQYF
TRBJ2-6 | . | 19 | . | TRBV10-3 | TGTGCCATCAGTGAGGGTCCGGGACTCAGGCGCTCTGGGGCCAACGTCCTGACTTTC | CAISEGPGLRRSGANVLTF
TRBJ1-2 | . | 14 | . | TRBV4-1 | TGCGCCAGCAGCCAAGCGGCGGCATTCTATGGCTACACCTTC | CASSQAAAFYGYTF
TRBJ1-3 | . | 21 | . | TRBV21-1 | TGTGCCAGCAGCAAAGGACCCTGCCGATTCCGGGGTGGAAAAGGACGAAACACCATATATTTT | CASSKGPCRFRGGKGRNTIYF
TRBJ1-2 | . | 14 | . | TRBV7-9 | TGTGCCAGCCTTTTTCCGGGAAGGGACTATGGCTACACCTTC | CASLFPGRDYGYTF
TRBJ1-2 | . | 13 | few | TRBV18 | TGTGCCAGCTATTCCCATCGGGACTATGGCTACACCTTC | CASYSHRDYGYTF
TRBJ2-7 | . | 14 | . | TRBV6-5 | TGTGCCAGCAGTTCGCACAGGGTCTCCTACGAGCAGTACTTC | CASSSHRVSYEQYF
TRBJ2-3 | . | 15 | once | TRBV5-8 | TGTGCCAGCAGCCGCCGCAGGGACGGTGCAGATACGCAGTATTTT | CASSRRRDGADTQYF
TRBJ2-1 | . | 11 | . | TRBV28 | TGTGCCAGCAGTCGTATCAATGAGCAGTTCTTC | CASSRINEQFF
TRBJ2-7 | TRBD2 | 19 | few | TRBV4-1 | TGCGCCAGCAGCCAAGATGCTCTTCGACTAGCGGGGCCAACCTACGAGCAGTACTTC | CASSQDALRLAGPTYEQYF
TRBJ1-1 | . | 16 | . | TRBV27 | TGTGCCAGCAGCCGCCGGGTCCCCGGGGTAAACACTGAAGCTTTCTTT | CASSRRVPGVNTEAFF
TRBJ1-2 | . | 16 | . | TRBV4-3 | TGCGCCAGCAGCCAAGGTCCAGGGACGGAGCGAGATGGCTACACCTTC | CASSQGPGTERDGYTF
TRBJ2-7 | . | 18 | . | TRBV4-3 | TGCGCCAGCAGCCAAGAAAGGGGGAGTGGGGAGGGATTATACGAGCAGTACTTC | CASSQERGSGEGLYEQYF
TRBJ2-7 | TRBD1 | 14 | . | TRBV19 | TGTGCCAGTAGTACCCGGACAGGACCCTACGAGCAGTACTTC | CASSTRTGPYEQYF
TRBJ1-4 | . | 15 | . | TRBV2 | TGTGCCAGCAGCCACCCGACAGGAGCAAATGAAAAACTGTTTTTT | CASSHPTGANEKLFF
TRBJ1-2 | . | 13 | . | TRBV30 | TGTGCCTGGCGCCCTAGGGGCAGCTCTTTCTACACCTTC | CAWRPRGSSFYTF
TRBJ2-7 | TRBD1 | 17 | . | TRBV16 | TGTGCCAGCAGCCAATTCCTGAGACAGGGTGCTCCCTACGAGCAGTACTTC | CASSQFLRQGAPYEQYF
TRBJ1-2 | TRBD1 | 14 | . | TRBV18 | TGTGCCAGCTCACCAATGAAGGGGGCCTATGGCTACACCTTC | CASSPMKGAYGYTF
TRBJ1-4 | . | 14 | . | TRBV5-6 | TGTGCCAGCAGTTCAGACGGATTGAATGAAAAACTGTTTTTT | CASSSDGLNEKLFF
TRBJ1-4 | TRBD1 | 16 | . | TRBV4-3 | TGCGCCAGCAGCCAAGACCGGGACAGGGGGCTAGAAAAACTGTTTTTT | CASSQDRDRGLEKLFF
TRBJ1-5 | . | 18 | . | TRBV4-1 | TGCGCCAGCAGCCAAGATATTGCCTTGCAGAATTTTAATCAGCCCCAGCATTTT | CASSQDIALQNFNQPQHF
TRBJ2-5 | . | 12 | . | TRBV10-2 | TGCGCCAGCAGTGGAGTAGGACGGCCCCAGTACTTC | CASSGVGRPQYF
TRBJ2-3 | . | 12 | . | TRBV5-4 | TGTGCCAGCAGCTTGGGGGCGGATACGCAGTATTTT | CASSLGADTQYF
TRBJ2-7 | TRBD2 | 14 | . | TRBV2 | TGTGCCGGAATAGCGGGGGGGCCCTCCTACGAGCAGTACTTC | CAGIAGGPSYEQYF
TRBJ2-3 | TRBD2 | 16 | . | TRBV28 | TGTGCCAGCAAAAGAGCGGGGGGGCTACGCACAGATACGCAGTATTTT | CASKRAGGLRTDTQYF
TRBJ2-1 | . | 11 | . | TRBV10-3 | TGTGCCATCACTAGGGACAATGAGCAGTTCTTC | CAITRDNEQFF
TRBJ2-1 | . | 10 | . | TRBV25-1 | TGTGCCAGCAAAGGGTCGAGTTTCCTCTTC | CASKGSSFLF
TRBJ1-1 | TRBD1 | 16 | . | TRBV5-6 | TGTGCCAGCAGAGGCAGGACAGGGTTTCTGAACACTGAAGCTTTCTTT | CASRGRTGFLNTEAFF
TRBJ2-7 | . | 14 | . | TRBV5-4 | TGTGCCAGCAGGTCCGGGGATCCTACCTACGAGCAGTACTTC | CASRSGDPTYEQYF
TRBJ2-1 | TRBD1 | 16 | . | TRBV11-3 | TGTGCCAGCAGCTTAGGAGGGACAGGGGAGAAGTGTGAGCAGTTCTTC | CASSLGGTGEKCEQFF
TRBJ2-7 | . | 15 | . | TRBV4-1 | TGCGCCAGCAGCCAAGATCAACGGCAGGAGTACGAGCAGTACTTC | CASSQDQRQEYEQYF
TRBJ2-5 | TRBD2 | 15 | few | TRBV19 | TGTGCCAGAGGGGGAATAGCGGGGACTCAAGAGACCCAGTACTTC | CARGGIAGTQETQYF
TRBJ1-5 | TRBD1 | 18 | . | TRBV28 | TGTGCCAGCAAAAGTTGGGGACAGGGGAGCGATAGCAATCAGCCCCAGCATTTT | CASKSWGQGSDSNQPQHF
TRBJ2-3 | TRBD2 | 15 | . | TRBV28 | TGTGCCAGCAGTCCTCCGGGACTAGGGGCAGATACGCAGTATTTT | CASSPPGLGADTQYF
TRBJ2-1 | . | 16 | . | TRBV11-1 | TGTGCCAGCAGCTTAGCGGGGCTTCCCCGATGGGATGAGAAGTTCTTC | CASSLAGLPRWDEKFF
TRBJ1-4 | . | 14 | . | TRBV6-1 | TGTGCCAGCAGTGCCTGGAAAGGGAGTGAAAAACTGTTTTTT | CASSAWKGSEKLFF
TRBJ2-1 | . | 16 | . | TRBV7-3 | TGTGCCAGCAGCTCGCGACTACCTAGCTCCTACAATGAGCAGTTCTTC | CASSSRLPSSYNEQFF